This T cell receptor beta chain appears in the sequencing data of a study of T cell responses to AZD1222 COVID-19 vaccine. Germline CDR1 and CDR2: SGHAT and FQNNGV. The trim removed 2 bases at V and 4 bases at J, leaving 6 bases unmatched. The CDR3 has 15 amino acids. This clone was recorded once. The repertoire was sequenced with immunoSEQ multiplex PCR; TCRdb's copy has only in-frame clones and lacks some. The data show about 140,000 clones, 70% to 90% seen once. Here the sequenced sample was peripheral blood, taken on day 0 of AZD1222 vaccination. The TCR was taken from an adult in good health. V is TRBV11-2 and J is TRBJ2-7, with 9 nucleotides matching TRBD2. The CDR3 bases are TGTGCCAGCAGCTTAAGGGCTAGCGGGACGTACGAGCAGTACTTC. This encodes CASSLRASGTYEQYF.